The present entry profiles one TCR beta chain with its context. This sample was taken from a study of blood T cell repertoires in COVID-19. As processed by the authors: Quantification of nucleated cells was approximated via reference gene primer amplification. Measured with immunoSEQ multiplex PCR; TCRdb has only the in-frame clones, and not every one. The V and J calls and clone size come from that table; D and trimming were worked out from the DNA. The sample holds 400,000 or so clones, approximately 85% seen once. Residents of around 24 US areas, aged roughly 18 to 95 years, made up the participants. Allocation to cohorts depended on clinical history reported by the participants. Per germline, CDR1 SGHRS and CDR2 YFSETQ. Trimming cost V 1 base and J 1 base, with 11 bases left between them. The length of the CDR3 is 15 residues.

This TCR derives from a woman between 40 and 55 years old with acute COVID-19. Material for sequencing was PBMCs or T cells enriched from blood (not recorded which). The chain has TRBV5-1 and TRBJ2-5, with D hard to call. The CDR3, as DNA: TGCGCCAGCAGCTTGTTGGGCAGGCCCCAAGAGACCCAGTACTTC. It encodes CASSLLGRPQETQYF.